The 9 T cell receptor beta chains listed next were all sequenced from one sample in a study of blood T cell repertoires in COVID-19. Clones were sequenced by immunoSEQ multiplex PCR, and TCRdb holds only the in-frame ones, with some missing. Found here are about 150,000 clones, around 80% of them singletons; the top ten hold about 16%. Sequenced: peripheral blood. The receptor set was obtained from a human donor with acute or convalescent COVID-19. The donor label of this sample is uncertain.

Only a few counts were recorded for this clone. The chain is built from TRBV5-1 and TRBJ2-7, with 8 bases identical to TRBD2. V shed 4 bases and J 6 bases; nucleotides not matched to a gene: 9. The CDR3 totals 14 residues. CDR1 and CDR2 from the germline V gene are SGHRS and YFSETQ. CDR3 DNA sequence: TGCGCCAGCAGCCCCCGGGAGGGTGGTGGCGAGCAGTACTTC. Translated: CASSPREGGGEQYF.

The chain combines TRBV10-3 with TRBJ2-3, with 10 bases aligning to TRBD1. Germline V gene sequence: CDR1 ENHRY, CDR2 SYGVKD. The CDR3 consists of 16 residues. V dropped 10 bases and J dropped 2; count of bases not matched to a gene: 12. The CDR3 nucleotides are TGTGCCACCACCCCGGGACAGGGGACCCACACAGATACGCAGTATTTT. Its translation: CATTPGQGTHTDTQYF.

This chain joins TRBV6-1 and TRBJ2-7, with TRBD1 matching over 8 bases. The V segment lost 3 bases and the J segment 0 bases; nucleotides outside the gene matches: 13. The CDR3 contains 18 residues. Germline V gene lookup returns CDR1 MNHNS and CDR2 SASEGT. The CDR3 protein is CASSDTVRGLLRSYEQYF. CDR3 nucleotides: TGTGCCAGCAGTGATACGGTCAGGGGGCTCCTACGCTCCTACGAGCAGTACTTC.

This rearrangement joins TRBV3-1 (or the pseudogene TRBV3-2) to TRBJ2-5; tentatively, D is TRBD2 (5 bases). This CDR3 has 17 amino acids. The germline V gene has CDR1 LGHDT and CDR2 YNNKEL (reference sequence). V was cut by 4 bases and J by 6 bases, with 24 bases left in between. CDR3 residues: CASSPRGRGPAGKTQYF. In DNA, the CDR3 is TGTGCCAGCAGCCCGAGAGGGCGCGGCCCGGCTGGGAAGACCCAGTACTTC.

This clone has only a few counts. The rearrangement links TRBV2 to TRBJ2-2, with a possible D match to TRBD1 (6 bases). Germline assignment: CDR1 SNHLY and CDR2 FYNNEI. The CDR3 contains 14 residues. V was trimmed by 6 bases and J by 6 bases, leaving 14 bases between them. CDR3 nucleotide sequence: TGTGCCAGCAGAGAACATGCAGGGGCCGGGGAGCTGTTTTTT. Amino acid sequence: CASREHAGAGELFF.

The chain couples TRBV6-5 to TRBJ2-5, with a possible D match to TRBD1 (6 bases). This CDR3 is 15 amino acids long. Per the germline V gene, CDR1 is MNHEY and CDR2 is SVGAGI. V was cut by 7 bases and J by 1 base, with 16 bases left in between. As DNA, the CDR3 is TGTGCCAGCAATAGAGGACAGAGCTTCCAAGAGACCCAGTACTTC. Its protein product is CASNRGQSFQETQYF.

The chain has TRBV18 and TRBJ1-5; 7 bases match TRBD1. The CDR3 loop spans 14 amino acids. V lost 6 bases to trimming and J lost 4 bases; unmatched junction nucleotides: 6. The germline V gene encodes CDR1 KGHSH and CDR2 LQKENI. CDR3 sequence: CASSYTGDNQPQHF. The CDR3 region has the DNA TGTGCCAGCTCGTATACAGGGGATAATCAGCCCCAGCATTTT.

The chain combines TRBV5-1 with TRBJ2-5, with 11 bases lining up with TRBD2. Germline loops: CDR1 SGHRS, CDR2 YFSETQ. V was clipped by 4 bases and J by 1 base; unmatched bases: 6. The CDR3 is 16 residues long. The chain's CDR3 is CASSRASGGLQETQYF. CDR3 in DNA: TGCGCCAGCAGCCGGGCTAGCGGGGGGCTCCAAGAGACCCAGTACTTC.

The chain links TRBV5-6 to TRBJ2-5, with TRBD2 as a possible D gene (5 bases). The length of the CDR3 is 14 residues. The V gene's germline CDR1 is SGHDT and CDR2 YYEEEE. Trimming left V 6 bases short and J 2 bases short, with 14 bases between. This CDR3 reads CASTRRAEQETQYF. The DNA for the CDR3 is TGTGCCAGCACTAGGCGGGCGGAGCAAGAGACCCAGTACTTC.